These 31 T cell receptor beta chains share one sample of origin, sequenced in a study of response to subunit inactivated influenza vaccine. TCRdb re-called the RT-PCR reads through MiXCR, storing one row per CDR3 protein. The table shows hundreds of thousands of distinct CDR3 sequences, with about 11% occurring only once. These data were also filed under a second study, of T cells expressing NK-cell markers. That report adds: 5'RACE template switching built TCR beta cDNA with unique molecular identifiers.

Specimen: PBMCs from blood, collected on the day of vaccination. The receptors here all came from a man in his fifties who received an inactivated influenza vaccine.

This clonotype was counted a few times. The chain is built from TRBV6-4 and TRBJ2-3; no clear D gene. Germline CDR1 and CDR2: MRHNA and SNTAGT. Trimming removed 0 bases from V and 2 bases from J, with 6 bases in between. The CDR3 contains 14 residues. CDR3 region: CASSDSTATDTQYF. CDR3 DNA: TGTGCCAGCAGTGACTCAACGGCCACAGATACGCAGTATTTT.

This chain links TRBV4-2 with TRBJ2-4; D gene ambiguous. Per the germline V gene, CDR1 is LGHNA and CDR2 is YNFKEQ. Deletions cut 6 bases from V and 7 bases from J, with 10 bases between. CDR3 size: 12 residues. Here the CDR3 reads CASSPDFNIQYF. The CDR3 bases are TGTGCCAGCAGTCCCGACTTTAACATTCAGTACTTC.

The CDR3 loop is CASSPTPSSTEEQYF. CDR3 DNA: TGTGCCAGCAGCCCAACCCCCAGTTCCACGGAAGAGCAGTACTTC. The V call is TRBV5-5, the J call TRBJ2-7; D unclear. Trimming removed 4 bases from V and 7 bases from J, with 21 bases in between. The CDR3 length is 15 residues. CDR1 is SGHKS, CDR2 YYEKEE, per germline (reference sequence).

In its sample, this clonotype was seen a few times. V gene TRBV20-1 combines with J gene TRBJ2-1; 11 bases align to TRBD2. V lost 3 bases, J lost 3 bases, and 4 bases stayed unmatched. This CDR3 is 15 amino acids long. Germline V gene data show CDR1 as DFQATT and CDR2 as SNEGSKA (reference sequence). CDR3 sequence reads: CSARYGTSGYNEQFF. The CDR3 DNA sequence: TGCAGTGCTAGGTACGGGACTAGCGGCTACAATGAGCAGTTCTTC.

There are a few counts of this clonotype. V gene TRBV20-1 combines with J gene TRBJ2-5; D unresolved. Trimming removed 5 bases at V and 1 base at J, with 14 bases between. The germline V gene encodes CDR1 DFQATT and CDR2 SNEGSKA (reference sequence). CDR3 length: 14 amino acids. The CDR3 reads CSARLGPSQETQYF. CDR3 DNA: TGCAGTGCTCGCCTCGGGCCCAGCCAAGAGACCCAGTACTTC.

This clonotype has only a few counts. The genes are TRBV7-3 and TRBJ2-7; the D gene is possibly TRBD2 (7 bases). CDR1 is SGHTA and CDR2 is FQGTGA in the germline V gene. V lost 2 bases to trimming and J lost 2 bases, with 13 bases between them. The CDR3 is made up of 15 amino acids. The CDR3 spells CASSLWGGEPYEQYF. The CDR3 DNA follows: TGTGCCAGCAGCTTATGGGGGGGCGAACCCTACGAGCAGTACTTC.

The chain joins TRBV28 to TRBJ2-3; D is uncertain. This CDR3 region has 15 residues. CDR1 is MDHEN, CDR2 SYDVKM, per germline. V was trimmed by 3 bases and J by 0 bases, leaving 10 bases between them. The CDR3 region has the DNA TGTGCCAGCAGTTTTTCCCAACAGAGCACAGATACGCAGTATTTT. This gives the protein CASSFSQQSTDTQYF.

The genes are TRBV9 and TRBJ2-5; D ambiguous. The germline V gene encodes CDR1 SGDLS and CDR2 YYNGEE. V was cut by 4 bases and J by 9 bases, with 19 bases left in between. The CDR3 is made up of 14 amino acids. CDR3 protein: CASSPHTQAWSQYF. CDR3 in DNA: TGTGCCAGCAGCCCCCATACTCAGGCGTGGTCCCAGTACTTC.

The chain joins TRBV20-1 to TRBJ2-7, with TRBD1 matching 8 bases. The CDR3 is 12 residues long. The trim removed 2 bases at V and 5 bases at J, leaving 2 bases unmatched. Germline CDR1 DFQATT, CDR2 SNEGSKA (reference sequence). The chain's CDR3 is CSARQGADEQYF. The CDR3 coding sequence is TGCAGTGCTAGACAGGGGGCTGACGAGCAGTACTTC.

The table lists this clonotype with a count of one. The CDR3 sequence is CASRPKPGQVRLPGANVLTF. The CDR3 DNA follows: TGTGCCAGCAGACCAAAACCGGGACAGGTTCGCCTCCCTGGGGCCAACGTCCTGACTTTC. This chain links TRBV28 with TRBJ2-6; 8 bases fit TRBD1. With V trimmed by 6 bases and J by 2 bases, 18 bases remained unmatched. Germline loops: CDR1 MDHEN, CDR2 SYDVKM. The CDR3 is 20 amino acids.

This clonotype was detected many times. V gene TRBV20-1 combines with J gene TRBJ2-1; 13 bases line up with TRBD2. From germline, CDR1 is DFQATT and CDR2 SNEGSKA (reference sequence). The V gene end was trimmed by 5 bases and the J gene end by 7 bases; junction bases not matched to a gene: 2. The CDR3 contains 13 residues. CDR3 region: CSAPGLAGNEQFF. The DNA of the CDR3 is TGCAGTGCTCCGGGACTAGCGGGGAATGAGCAGTTCTTC.

This sequence joins TRBV15 and TRBJ2-4, with D perhaps given as TRBD1 or TRBD2 (5 bases each). Trimming pared 6 bases from V and 9 bases from J, leaving 12 bases between. The CDR3 consists of 12 residues. Germline V gives CDR1 LNHNV, CDR2 YYDKDF (reference sequence). The DNA of the CDR3 is TGTGCCACCAGAATGGGGGAAGGCATTCAGTACTTC. It encodes CATRMGEGIQYF.

This clonotype was detected a few times. The V gene is TRBV24-1, the J gene TRBJ2-3, with 8 bases that match TRBD2. The germline CDR1 and CDR2 sequences are KGHDR and SFDVKD. The CDR3 sequence is 12 residues long. V was pared by 4 bases and J by 8 bases, with 1 base of the junction left unmatched. DNA of the CDR3: TGTGCCACCAGTGAAGCGGGGGCTACGCAGTATTTT. Protein product: CATSEAGATQYF.

The chain joins TRBV9 to TRBJ2-1, with D perhaps matching TRBD2 (7 bases). CDR1 and CDR2 from the germline V gene are SGDLS and YYNGEE. The CDR3 is 14 amino acids. Trimming cost V 2 bases and J 4 bases, with 10 bases left between them. CDR3 loop: CASSVGGQYNEQFF. The CDR3 DNA is TGTGCCAGCAGCGTCGGGGGGCAGTACAATGAGCAGTTCTTC.

This chain connects TRBV20-1 to TRBJ1-6; D remains ambiguous. Germline V CDR1 and CDR2: DFQATT, SNEGSKA (reference sequence). The CDR3 sequence is 14 residues long. V gave up 4 bases and J gave up 0 bases, with 7 bases separating them. CDR3 DNA sequence: TGCAGTGCTACACAGAGCTCCTATAATTCACCCCTCCACTTT. Amino acid sequence: CSATQSSYNSPLHF.

This clonotype was picked up a small number of times. CDR3 DNA: TGTGCCAGCAGTTACTCGATGGGAAACTCCTACAATGAGCAGTTCTTC. This gives the protein CASSYSMGNSYNEQFF. The V call is TRBV6-2 or TRBV6-3, the J call TRBJ2-1; D is unclear. Deletions cut 0 bases from V and 0 bases from J, with 9 bases between. There are 16 residues in the CDR3. Germline lookup yields CDR1 MNHEY and CDR2 SVGEGT.

This clonotype was seen a few times. The chain employs TRBV2 and TRBJ1-2; TRBD1 matches at 9 bases. Germline CDR1 SNHLY, CDR2 FYNNEI. The CDR3 sequence is 13 residues long. V shed 4 bases, J shed 9 bases, and the junction held 6 bases outside the gene matches. The CDR3 reads CASSGTGQGSYTF. The DNA for the CDR3 is TGTGCCAGCAGTGGGACGGGACAGGGAAGCTACACCTTC.

In its sample, this clonotype was seen a few times. The rearrangement uses TRBV5-1 and TRBJ2-1; 7 bases match TRBD2. The CDR3 sequence is 14 residues long. Germline-derived CDR1 and CDR2 are SGHRS and YFSETQ. Unmatched junction bases numbered 3, after V lost 0 bases and J lost 6 bases. CDR3 amino acids: CASSLEASGNEQFF. As DNA, the CDR3 is TGCGCCAGCAGCTTGGAGGCTAGCGGCAATGAGCAGTTCTTC.

This clonotype has a count of ten or more. The chain is built from TRBV20-1 and TRBJ2-1, with TRBD1 identical over 7 bases. Germline CDR1 and CDR2: DFQATT and SNEGSKA (reference sequence). The CDR3 extends over 15 amino acids. The trim removed 3 bases at V and 6 bases at J, leaving 11 bases unmatched. DNA of the CDR3: TGCAGTGCTAGGAGGGGGCGCCCTCTTTCCAATGAGCAGTTCTTC. It encodes CSARRGRPLSNEQFF.

This clonotype turned up a few times. This chain uses TRBV7-9 with TRBJ2-3; 7 nucleotides line up with TRBD2. Unmatched junction bases numbered 8, after V lost 2 bases and J lost 0 bases. CDR3 size: 17 residues. Germline CDR1 SEHNR, CDR2 FQNEAQ (reference sequence). As DNA, the CDR3 is TGTGCCAGCAGCTTATTGTCTGGCGGGGGTAGCACAGATACGCAGTATTTT. Protein: CASSLLSGGGSTDTQYF.

The chain combines TRBV12-3 or TRBV12-4 with TRBJ2-1; 7 nucleotides line up with TRBD1. The CDR3 loop spans 15 amino acids. The V gene end was trimmed by 4 bases and the J gene end by 6 bases; junction bases not matched to a gene: 9. The CDR3: CASSSLDRMGNEQFF. As DNA, the CDR3 is TGTGCCAGCAGTTCCCTGGACAGGATGGGCAATGAGCAGTTCTTC.

The chain employs TRBV5-6 and TRBJ2-7; the D is unclear. The CDR3 sequence is 14 residues long. V lost 1 base and J lost 3, with 11 bases in between. In germline, CDR1 is SGHDT, CDR2 YYEEEE. In nucleotides, the CDR3 is TGTGCCAGCAGCTTGAGCACTACTTACTACGAGCAGTACTTC. Its translation: CASSLSTTYYEQYF. Filled out from reference TRBV5-6 and TRBJ2-7, the complete variable domain reads DAGVTQSPTHLIKTRGQQVTLRCSPKSGHDTVSWYQQALGQGPQFIFQYYEEEERQRGNFPDRFSGHQFPNYSSELNVNALLLGDSALYLCASSLSTTYYEQYFGPGTRLTVT.

The V and J genes are TRBV6-1 and TRBJ1-1, with 10 bases matching TRBD1. The germline V gene has CDR1 MNHNS and CDR2 SASEGT. The CDR3 runs 13 residues. V was clipped by 7 bases and J by 6 bases; unmatched bases: 5. The CDR3 DNA reads as TGTGCCAGCATAGACAGGGGGCTAGCTGAAGCTTTCTTT. It encodes CASIDRGLAEAFF.

This clonotype was counted ten times or more. For the CDR3, the DNA is TGCAGCGTTACCCTGACCTTGGGGGAGACCCAGTACTTC. It translates to CSVTLTLGETQYF. V usage is TRBV29-1 and J usage is TRBJ2-5; D is undetermined. The CDR3 length is 13 residues. Germline CDR1 is SQVTM and CDR2 is ANQGSEA. V lost 5 bases, J lost 5 bases, and 15 bases lay in between.

This clonotype has more than one count but fewer than ten. The chain links TRBV20-1 to TRBJ2-3, with D maybe TRBD2 (5 bases). CDR1 DFQATT and CDR2 SNEGSKA come from the germline V gene (reference sequence). This CDR3 has 12 residues. The CDR3 nucleotides are TGCAGCAGAGGGAGCAGCACAGATACGCAGTATTTT. It is translated as CSRGSSTDTQYF.

V and J are TRBV24-1 and TRBJ2-5; D may be TRBD2 (6 bases). The CDR3 has 16 residues. Germline V gene sequence: CDR1 KGHDR, CDR2 SFDVKD. The V end was cut by 6 bases, the J end by 1 base, with 17 bases between. CDR3: CATSYVGDSFQETQYF. For the CDR3, the DNA is TGTGCCACCAGTTACGTAGGGGACTCCTTCCAAGAGACCCAGTACTTC.

This clonotype has at least ten counts. The chain combines TRBV7-9 with TRBJ2-2, with D tentatively TRBD1 (6 bases). CDR3 length: 16 amino acids. V lost 5 bases, J lost 3 bases, and 16 bases lay in between. Germline CDR1 reads SEHNR; CDR2 reads FQNEAQ (reference sequence). CDR3 residues: CASSPLDRSHTGELFF. The CDR3 nucleotides are TGTGCCAGCAGCCCATTGGACAGATCTCACACCGGGGAGCTGTTTTTT.

About this clonotype itself: This may come from a read error, since a much larger clone is one base off. CDR3 in DNA: TGTGCCACTAGTCTAAGGGACAGTAGCAATCAGCCCCAGCATTTT. Amino acid sequence: CATSLRDSSNQPQHF. The rearrangement joins TRBV19 to TRBJ1-5; 7 positions match TRBD1. The CDR3 consists of 15 residues. Germline V CDR1 and CDR2: LNHDA, SQIVND (reference sequence).

The genes are TRBV11-2 and TRBJ2-1, with D possibly being TRBD2 (5 bases). The CDR3 length is 13 residues. Germline V CDR1 and CDR2: SGHAT, FQNNGV. Deletions cut 3 bases from V and 5 bases from J, with 8 bases between. The CDR3 sequence: CASSFGNNNEQFF. DNA for the CDR3: TGTGCCAGCAGCTTCGGGAATAACAATGAGCAGTTCTTC.

The V gene is TRBV21-1, the J gene TRBJ2-5; the DNA was not compared with TRBD2, the D call given in the table. TRBV21-1 is a documented pseudogene. The CDR3 covers 16 residues. The CDR3 protein is CASSSGTSGAQETKYF. CDR3 nucleotides: TGTGCCAGCAGCTCAGGGACTAGCGGGGCCCAAGAGACCAAGTACTTC.

This clonotype was detected only a few times. This chain connects TRBV20-1 to TRBJ2-1; a possible D gene is TRBD1 (6 bases). Looked up from germline, CDR1 is DFQATT and CDR2 is SNEGSKA (reference sequence). The CDR3 extends over 15 amino acids. Trimming removed 6 bases at V and 5 bases at J, with 20 bases between. CDR3 amino acids: CSAWRPGQINNEQFF. The DNA of the CDR3 is TGCAGTGCATGGCGACCGGGACAAATCAACAATGAGCAGTTCTTC.